Described below is a single TCR beta chain sequence and its context. What it recognizes is unknown. CDR3 length equals 15 residues. Germline assignment: CDR1 GTSNPN and CDR2 SVGIG (reference sequence). V was shortened by 3 bases and J by 4 bases, with 15 bases between the two germline ends. Libraries were prepared by immunoSEQ multiplex PCR; TCRdb keeps only in-frame clonotypes and omits some of them. This sample has tens of thousands of clones; about 80% occur once, and the top ten carry approximately 20%. This entry comes from a study of a mutant IDH1 vaccine in newly diagnosed glioma. Study information: Sex distribution of treated patients was approximately 62% male and approximately 38% female; mean age was roughly 37 years. Patients arrived already treated with radiotherapy, temozolomide, or both, most having had both. General study findings and limits: The occurrence of vaccine-induced immune responses was seen in around 92% of patients.

Time point denoted: baseline, week 1 (first vaccination visit). As to treatment: pre-vaccination baseline after standard-of-care therapy. The material was PBMCs, obtained from a glioma patient treated with radiotherapy, temozolomide or both. This receptor was obtained from a man aged 30 to 39 with glioma. V is TRBV30 and J is TRBJ1-4, with D perhaps TRBD1 (6 bases). The CDR3 spells CAWSQEQGGNEKLFF. DNA of the CDR3: TGTGCCTGGAGCCAGGAGCAAGGGGGTAATGAAAAACTGTTTTTT. The variable domain in full, completed from reference TRBV30 and TRBJ1-4, reads SQTIHQWPATLVQPVGSPLSLECTVEGTSNPNLYWYRQAAGRGLQLLFYSVGIGQISSEVPQNLSASRPQDRQFILSSKKLLLSDSGFYLCAWSQEQGGNEKLFFGSGTQLSVL.